The 18 T cell receptor beta chains listed next were all sequenced from one sample in a study of blood T cell repertoires in COVID-19. The repertoire was sequenced with immunoSEQ multiplex PCR; TCRdb's copy has only in-frame clones and lacks some. The data contain 150,000 to 200,000 clones, 84% of them seen just once; the ten biggest clones take up 8%. Sequencing was performed on PBMCs or T cells enriched from blood (not recorded which). Receptors originate from a woman between 45 and 65 years old who had recovered from COVID-19.

In its sample, this clone was seen once. The chain couples TRBV6-5 to TRBJ2-7, with D uncertain. V lost 6 bases, J lost 2 bases, and 8 bases lay in between. CDR1 is MNHEY and CDR2 is SVGAGI in the germline V gene. The CDR3 consists of 12 residues. CDR3: CASRLVPYEQYF. DNA for the CDR3: TGTGCCAGCAGGTTAGTTCCCTACGAGCAGTACTTC.

The chain joins TRBV18 to TRBJ1-5; no definite D call. From germline, CDR1 is KGHSH and CDR2 LQKENI. This CDR3 spans 13 amino acids. V lost 5 bases to trimming and J lost 6 bases, with 11 bases between them. This CDR3 is CASSFLAGQPQHF. In nucleotides, the CDR3 is TGTGCCAGCTCATTCCTGGCAGGTCAGCCCCAGCATTTT.

The chain employs TRBV19 and TRBJ2-5, with 7 bases fitting TRBD2. The CDR3 spans 15 residues. The germline gives CDR1 LNHDA, CDR2 SQIVND (reference sequence). The V segment lost 2 bases and the J segment 4 bases; nucleotides outside the gene matches: 7. CDR3 protein: CASSINGGTAETQYF. The CDR3 region has the DNA TGTGCCAGTAGTATAAACGGGGGGACCGCAGAGACCCAGTACTTC.

This clone showed up just a few times. This rearrangement joins TRBV19 to TRBJ1-1; no definite D call. Germline lookup yields CDR1 LNHDA and CDR2 SQIVND (reference sequence). V lost 6 bases and J 7 bases, leaving 15 bases between the germline ends. There are 13 residues in the CDR3. CDR3 residues: CASRERFFDEAFF. CDR3 coding DNA: TGTGCCAGTAGAGAGAGATTTTTCGATGAAGCTTTCTTT.

This clone was counted only a few times. The rearrangement joins TRBV14 to TRBJ1-1; D remains unclear. The V gene's germline CDR1 is SGHDN and CDR2 FVKESK. The length of the CDR3 is 14 residues. Trimming removed 2 bases from V and 10 bases from J, with 17 bases in between. The CDR3 sequence: CASSQKAAASTAFF. DNA of the CDR3: TGTGCCAGCAGCCAAAAGGCGGCTGCCTCGACAGCTTTCTTT.

This clone was found a few times. The chain combines TRBV12-5 with TRBJ1-1, with D maybe TRBD1 (5 bases). This CDR3 has 13 residues. V lost 5 bases and J 0 bases, leaving 7 bases between the germline ends. Germline V gives CDR1 LGHNT, CDR2 FRNRAP. The CDR3 DNA sequence: TGTGCTAGTGGTACGGGGGTGAACACTGAAGCTTTCTTT. Its translation: CASGTGVNTEAFF.

The chain links TRBV9 to TRBJ2-5; D might be TRBD1 (6 bases). CDR1 is SGDLS and CDR2 is YYNGEE in the germline V gene. The V end lost 0 bases, the J end lost 4 bases, and 10 bases lay between the germline ends. The CDR3 runs 14 residues. The CDR3: CASSVGGRGETQYF. The CDR3 DNA sequence: TGTGCCAGCAGCGTAGGGGGGCGAGGAGAGACCCAGTACTTC.

This chain connects TRBV7-2 to TRBJ1-3; D is ambiguous. Germline V gene lookup returns CDR1 SGHTA and CDR2 FQGNSA. This CDR3 has 14 residues. Deletions cut 5 bases from V and 0 bases from J, with 8 bases between. The DNA for the CDR3 is TGTGCCAGCAGCCCTGTCTTCTCTGGAAACACCATATATTTT. Amino acid sequence: CASSPVFSGNTIYF.

The rearrangement joins TRBV18 to TRBJ1-1; D ambiguous. V was pared by 4 bases and J by 1 base, with 7 bases between. This CDR3 is built from 13 residues. Germline V gene lookup returns CDR1 KGHSH and CDR2 LQKENI. The CDR3, as DNA: TGTGCCAGCTCACTTCGCGCGAACACTGAAGCTTTCTTT. This sequence encodes CASSLRANTEAFF.

CDR3 residues: CAAQARAGNQPQHF. The CDR3 nucleotides read TGTGCCGCTCAGGCGCGGGCGGGAAATCAGCCCCAGCATTTT. The chain carries TRBV10-3 and TRBJ1-5; D call uncertain. This CDR3 is 14 amino acids long. The germline V and J ends were trimmed by 11 bases and 4 bases, with 18 bases remaining between them. Looked up from germline, CDR1 is ENHRY and CDR2 is SYGVKD.

This clone was detected only a few times. The chain has TRBV27 and TRBJ1-1; perhaps TRBD1 as D (5 bases). CDR3 length equals 13 residues. The V end lost 6 bases, the J end lost 8 bases, and 16 bases lay between the germline ends. Germline-derived CDR1 and CDR2 are MNHEY and SMNVEV (reference sequence). Here the CDR3 reads CASRGGTLAEAFF. The DNA for the CDR3 is TGTGCCAGCAGGGGAGGGACGCTCGCCGAAGCTTTCTTT.

V is TRBV28 and J is TRBJ2-4; 10 positions agree with TRBD2. V gave up 5 bases and J gave up 6 bases; unmatched junction bases: 7. Germline CDR1 and CDR2: MDHEN and SYDVKM. This CDR3 region has 15 residues. DNA of the CDR3: TGTGCCAGCAGTCTAGGCGGACTAGCGGTAAACATTCAGTACTTC. This gives the protein CASSLGGLAVNIQYF. Full variable domain (outside the CDR3, taken from reference TRBV28 and TRBJ2-4): DVKVTQSSRYLVKRTGEKVFLECVQDMDHENMFWYRQDPGLGLRLIYFSYDVKMKEKGDIPEGYSVSREKKERFSLILESASTNQTSMYLCASSLGGLAVNIQYFGAGTRLSVL.

The chain joins TRBV3-1 (or the pseudogene TRBV3-2) to TRBJ1-2; weak D call: TRBD1 (5 bases). Germline V gene lookup returns CDR1 LGHDT and CDR2 YNNKEL (reference sequence). Trimming took off 3 bases at V and 8 bases at J, with 13 bases between the two ends. The CDR3 consists of 13 residues. As DNA, the CDR3 is TGTGCCAGCAGCCACCCGGCTGGGGGGGGCTACACCTTC. Translated: CASSHPAGGGYTF.

This chain's CDR3 is CASSSGQDLAFF. CDR3 coding DNA: TGTGCCAGCAGTTCCGGACAGGACTTAGCTTTCTTT. The chain uses TRBV28 and TRBJ1-1; TRBD1 matches 7 bases. The CDR3 is 12 amino acids. The ends lost 4 bases at V and 10 bases at J; junction bases unmatched: 6. In germline, CDR1 is MDHEN, CDR2 SYDVKM.

The chain employs TRBV3-1 (or the pseudogene TRBV3-2) and TRBJ2-7; TRBD1 might be the D (5 bases). The V gene's germline CDR1 is LGHDT and CDR2 YNNKEL (reference sequence). CDR3 length: 13 amino acids. V lost 6 bases and J lost 6, with 15 bases in between. The CDR3 DNA reads TGTGCCAGCAGGACCTCAGGGTCCAGCGAGCAGTACTTC. Protein sequence: CASRTSGSSEQYF.

The chain combines TRBV3-1 (or the pseudogene TRBV3-2) with TRBJ2-7, with 7 nucleotides matching TRBD1. CDR1 LGHDT and CDR2 YNNKEL come from the germline V gene (reference sequence). This CDR3 contains 15 residues. The trim removed 3 bases at V and 2 bases at J, leaving 7 bases unmatched. The CDR3 spells CASSQPGTATYEQYF. In DNA form, the CDR3 reads TGTGCCAGCAGCCAGCCCGGGACAGCAACCTACGAGCAGTACTTC.

The chain has TRBV6-2 or TRBV6-3 and TRBJ1-1; D is undetermined. The length of the CDR3 is 15 residues. Germline assignment: CDR1 MNHEY and CDR2 SVGEGT. V lost 2 bases and J lost 7, with 17 bases in between. The CDR3: CASSYPGFFVHEAFF. The DNA for the CDR3 is TGTGCCAGCAGTTACCCGGGGTTCTTTGTCCATGAAGCTTTCTTT.

The chain joins TRBV6-5 to TRBJ1-3; D remains ambiguous. Trimming stripped 4 bases from V and 0 bases from J, with 4 bases between. CDR3 size: 13 residues. Germline CDR1 and CDR2: MNHEY and SVGAGI. The CDR3: CASSSVSGNTIYF. In nucleotides, the CDR3 is TGTGCCAGCAGTTCAGTCTCTGGAAACACCATATATTTT.